This T cell receptor beta chain was captured by sequencing in a study of identical twins (dated by TCRdb to 2016 to 2017). At the level of the whole study: TCR alpha and beta repertoires from monozygotic twins, unrelated adults of various ages and cord blood were deep-sequenced to test whether fetal clonotypes persist. To rule out contamination, the twin experiments were replicated at different times with different library preparation protocols.

The paper's findings and limits, for the study overall: A weaker excess of twin sharing was found in beta out-of-frame sequences because the signal-to-noise ratio was lowered by fewer shared sequences. Because the same donors could not be followed over many years, the conclusions relied on cross-sectional statistical analysis. Out-of-frame TCR alpha sequences shared between twins showed an excess of low generation-probability sequences compared with coincidental sharing between unrelated individuals. Out-of-frame TCR alpha sharing in monozygotic twins was systematically underestimated by recombination models, whereas sharing between unrelated individuals was in agreement with the recombination models. Zero-insertion analyses could be partly confounded by invariant T cells such as MAIT and iNKT, though diverse VJ usage argued against such confounding for most clonotypes. Abundant cord blood beta clonotypes had fewer insertions, young adult naive repertoires showed a similar but weaker trend, and memory repertoires showed no such trend.

Library preparation employed 5' RACE. The sequencer listed for this sample is Illumina HiSeq 2000. A universal primer binding site was introduced by template switching, and a unique molecular identifier was present in the final cDNA, enabling accurate counting of TCR cDNA molecules. Specific primers in the conserved constant-segment region were used to synthesize first-strand cDNA for the TCR alpha and beta chains. To control for contamination, every cDNA library carried two barcodes: a SMART-Mk sample barcode plus Illumina barcodes. Two successive PCR steps introduced TruSeq adapter sequences along with Illumina sample barcodes. The TCR alpha and beta cDNA libraries were sequenced on the Illumina HiSeq platform using custom primers. As for the original processing: MiGEC was used to process raw reads and extract unique molecular identifiers, and MiXCR was used to find CDR3 positions. For each individual, recombination models were inferred using an EM algorithm with the repgenHMM and IGoR tools. The tcR package in R was used for shared clonotype analysis, with sharing normalized by the product of cloneset sizes. Out-of-frame nonproductive sequences were analyzed to study raw recombination free of thymic and clonal selection effects. Through fastp at Q25 and MiXCR, TCRdb rebuilt clones from the public reads, retaining in-frame beta chains. Entries that share a CDR3 protein sequence are merged under the most common genes and DNA. The V and J calls were determined by TCRdb, not by the authors. The sample table records about 200,000 distinct CDR3 sequences; 6% to 7% of these occur just once. The ten biggest clones cover roughly 15% of the sample.

Only healthy Caucasian donors were included. The twin cohort comprised three pairs of female monozygotic twins, all aged about 18 to 29 years. CD4+ and CD8+ T cell populations were isolated with positive isolation kits from Invitrogen. V is reduced by 6 bases and J by 6 bases, leaving a spacing of 15 bases between them. The CDR3 measures 13 amino acids from cysteine to phenylalanine. The read is trimmed to its CDR3 DNA, 39 bases read in frame from base 1. According to the germline V gene, CDR1 reads MNHNS and CDR2 reads SASEGT. This clonotype has more than one count but fewer than ten. Its antigen has not been determined. No base qualities exist here, and no much larger clone lies one base off it. A further study also used this sample, focusing on T cells expressing NK-cell markers. According to the second study: TCR beta-chain repertoires were profiled in sorted CD3+CD56+NKG2C+, CD3+CD56+NKG2C- and CD3+CD56-NKG2C+ T-cell subsets from roughly eight donors. Among the eight sequenced donors, only one was HCMV-seronegative, while the other seven were HCMV-seropositive. To restrict sorting to alphabetaTCR-expressing T cells, an anti-gammadeltaTCR antibody was added in several experiments. For several donors, the dominant CD3+CD56+NKG2C+ clonotypes were among the top 10 CD8+ clonotypes and accounted for about 1.0-7.5% of CD8+ T cells. Those dominant clonotypes were again the most abundant among CD3+CD56-NKG2C+ cells in a few donors, at roughly 25-60.1%. Whether the expanded NKG2C-expressing T cell clones were specific for HCMV antigens was left unclear. Randomly selected healthy volunteers, three men and five women, were used as the eight sequenced donors. A commercial ELISA kit detecting HCMV-specific IgG in serum was used to determine HCMV serostatus. Reads were demultiplexed and grouped by UMI with MIGEC, and clonotypes were assembled and quantified with MiTCR. To remove erroneous sequences, TCR cDNA sequences were retained only when supported by two or more reads. The tcR package was used for downstream repertoire analysis, and clonotypes were matched across fractions by CDR3 nucleotide sequence plus V segment. VDJmatch was used to annotate antigen specificity against VDJdb, with one amino acid substitution allowed in CDR3.

The sequence joins TRBV6-1 to TRBJ2-7, with TRBD1 tentatively as D gene (5 bases match). This receptor was identified in a young woman in good health. Sequenced: CD8+ T cells sorted from blood. In nucleotides, the sequence is TGTGCCAGCAGATTCGGACACCTTCTCGAGCAGTACTTC. Its amino acids are CASRFGHLLEQYF.